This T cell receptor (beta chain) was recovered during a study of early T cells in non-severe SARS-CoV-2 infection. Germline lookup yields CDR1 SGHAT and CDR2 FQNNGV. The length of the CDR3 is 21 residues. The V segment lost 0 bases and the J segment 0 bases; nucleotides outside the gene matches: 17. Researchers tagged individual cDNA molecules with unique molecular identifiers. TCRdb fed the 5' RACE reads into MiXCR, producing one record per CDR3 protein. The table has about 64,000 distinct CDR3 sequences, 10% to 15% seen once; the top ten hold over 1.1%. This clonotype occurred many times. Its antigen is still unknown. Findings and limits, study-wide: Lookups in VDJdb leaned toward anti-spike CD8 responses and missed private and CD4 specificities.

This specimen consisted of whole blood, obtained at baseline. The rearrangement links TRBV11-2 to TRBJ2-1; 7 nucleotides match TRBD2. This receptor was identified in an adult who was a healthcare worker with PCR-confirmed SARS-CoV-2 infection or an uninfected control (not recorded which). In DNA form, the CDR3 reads TGTGCCAGCAGCTTAGAAGCCCCTGGGGAAGATCGCGGGAGCTCCTACAATGAGCAGTTCTTC. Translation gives CASSLEAPGEDRGSSYNEQFF.